The present TCR beta chain was sequenced within a study of PD-L1 blockade in urothelial cancer. At the level of the study: Males with urothelial cancer arising in the bladder constituted most of the 29 patients. Median T cell yield from blood was over 120,000.

Templates that were synthetic TCR analogs were spiked into each PCR. Clones were read by immunoSEQ multiplex PCR, and TCRdb kept only the in-frame ones, dropping some. The sample yields 45,000 or so clones, around nine tenths seen once. CDR3 size: 14 residues. With 7 bases clipped from V and 1 base from J, the junction kept 6 bases outside the gene matches. Germline CDR1 reads SGHTA; CDR2 reads FQGNSA. Time point specified: pretreatment peripheral blood. Note on this clone: Its antigen is unknown.

Study-wide points: Durable-benefit patients had greater expansion of tumor-associated blood clones at 3 weeks.

The chain carries TRBV7-2 and TRBJ2-7; 8 bases match TRBD1. The receptor comes from a donor aged 40 or over with urothelial cancer. The sequencing used PBMCs, collected around atezolizumab (anti-PD-L1) treatment. The CDR3 here is CASNPTGASYEQYF. CDR3 sequence (DNA): TGTGCCAGCAACCCGACAGGGGCGTCCTACGAGCAGTACTTC.